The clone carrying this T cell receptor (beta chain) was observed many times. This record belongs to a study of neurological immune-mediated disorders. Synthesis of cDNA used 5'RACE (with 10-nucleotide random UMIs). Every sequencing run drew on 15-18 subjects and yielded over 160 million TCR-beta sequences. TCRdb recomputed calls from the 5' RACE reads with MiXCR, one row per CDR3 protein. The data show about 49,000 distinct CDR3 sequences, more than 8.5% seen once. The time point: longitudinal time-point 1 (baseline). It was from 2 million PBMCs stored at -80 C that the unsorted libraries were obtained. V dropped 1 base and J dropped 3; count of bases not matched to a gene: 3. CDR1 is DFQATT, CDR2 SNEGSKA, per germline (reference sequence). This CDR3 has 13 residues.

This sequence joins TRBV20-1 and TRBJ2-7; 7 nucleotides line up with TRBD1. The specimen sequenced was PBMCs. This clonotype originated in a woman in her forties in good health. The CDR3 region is CSARGTGVYEQYF. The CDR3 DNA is TGCAGTGCTAGAGGGACAGGTGTCTACGAGCAGTACTTC.